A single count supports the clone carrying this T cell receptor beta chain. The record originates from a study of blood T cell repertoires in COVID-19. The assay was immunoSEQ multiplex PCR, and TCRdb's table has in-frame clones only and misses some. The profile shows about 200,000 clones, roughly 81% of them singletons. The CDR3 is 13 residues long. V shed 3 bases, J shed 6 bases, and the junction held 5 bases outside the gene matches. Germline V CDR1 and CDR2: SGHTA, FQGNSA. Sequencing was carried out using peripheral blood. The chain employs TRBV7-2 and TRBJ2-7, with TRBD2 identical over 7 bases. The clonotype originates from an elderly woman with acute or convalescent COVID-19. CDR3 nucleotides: TGTGCCAGCAGCTTCCAGCGGGACGGCGAGCAGTACTTC. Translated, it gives CASSFQRDGEQYF.